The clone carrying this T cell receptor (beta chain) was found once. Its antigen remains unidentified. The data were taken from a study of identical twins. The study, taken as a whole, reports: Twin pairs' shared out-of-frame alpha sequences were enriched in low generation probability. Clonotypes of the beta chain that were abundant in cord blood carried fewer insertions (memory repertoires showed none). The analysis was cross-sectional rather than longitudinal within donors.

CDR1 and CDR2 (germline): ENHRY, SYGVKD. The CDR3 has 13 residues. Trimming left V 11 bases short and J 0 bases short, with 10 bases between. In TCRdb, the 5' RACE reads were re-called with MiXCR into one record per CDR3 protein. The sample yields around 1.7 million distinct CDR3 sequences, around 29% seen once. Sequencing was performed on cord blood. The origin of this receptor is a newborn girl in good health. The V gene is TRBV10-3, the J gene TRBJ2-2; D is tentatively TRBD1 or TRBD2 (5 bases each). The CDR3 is CAVGTANTGELFF. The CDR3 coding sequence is TGTGCCGTCGGGACGGCGAACACCGGGGAGCTGTTTTTT.